This T cell receptor beta chain was observed in a study of OX40 agonist ivuxolimab in advanced cancers. The table came from immunoSEQ multiplex PCR; TCRdb's copy has only in-frame clones and leaves some out. Altogether 80,000 or so clones are present, around nine tenths being singletons, with the ten largest covering approximately 0.3%. Remarks on this clone: The antigen remains unidentified.

The V gene end was trimmed by 1 base and the J gene end by 11 bases; junction bases not matched to a gene: 17. This CDR3 comprises 17 residues. CDR1 and CDR2 (germline): GTSNPN, SVGIG (reference sequence). Broader study findings: CD4+ T cells averaged fewer expanded clones than CD8+ T cells. Some patients who did not respond also had low normalized T-cell clonal expansion.

The chain uses TRBV30 and TRBJ1-4, with 9 bases matching TRBD1. The sequence derives from an adult with an advanced solid tumor such as melanoma, head and neck, liver or kidney cancer. Sequenced here: CD4+ or CD8+ T cells sorted from blood, sampled in a trial of the OX40 agonist ivuxolimab. CDR3 sequence: CAWSGIQGAKAISKLFF. The CDR3 bases are TGTGCCTGGAGTGGGATACAGGGGGCGAAGGCCATTTCTAAACTGTTTTTT. The full variable domain, its missing parts supplied by reference TRBV30 and TRBJ1-4, is SQTIHQWPATLVQPVGSPLSLECTVEGTSNPNLYWYRQAAGRGLQLLFYSVGIGQISSEVPQNLSASRPQDRQFILSSKKLLLSDSGFYLCAWSGIQGAKAISKLFFGSGTQLSVL.